This passage covers 2 T cell receptor beta chains from one sample sequenced in a study of blood T cell repertoires in COVID-19. Only in-frame clones appear in the TCRdb table, and some are missing; sequencing was by immunoSEQ multiplex PCR. This sample carries roughly 340,000 clones, roughly 90% of them seen once, and the ten largest clones take about 3%. The sample consisted of peripheral blood. The receptor source for this set is a woman in her twenties or thirties with COVID-19, enrolled during active disease.

The V call is TRBV4-1, the J call TRBJ2-7, with D possibly TRBD2 on 7 matching bases. The V and J ends lost 0 bases and 3 bases respectively, with 15 bases between them. The CDR3 has 16 residues. Per the germline V gene, CDR1 is MGHRA and CDR2 is YSYEKL. Written as DNA, the CDR3 is TGCGCCAGCAGCCAAGAAGGGGGAGGGCCAAACTACGAGCAGTACTTC. Its translation is CASSQEGGGPNYEQYF.

V and J are TRBV11-3 and TRBJ2-1, with D perhaps TRBD1 (6 bases). CDR1 SGHNT and CDR2 YENEEA come from the germline V gene. The CDR3 loop spans 18 amino acids. Trimming cost V 0 bases and J 6 bases, with 21 bases left between them. CDR3 DNA sequence: TGTGCCAGCAGCTTAGATAGGGGGTACGGGCCTCAGTTCAATGAGCAGTTCTTC. Translating gives CASSLDRGYGPQFNEQFF.